This TCR beta chain stems from a study of blood T cell repertoires in COVID-19. Germline CDR1 SGDLS, CDR2 YYNGEE. This CDR3 contains 16 residues. V lost 4 bases and J lost 5; bases outside the gene matches: 14. Produced via immunoSEQ multiplex PCR; TCRdb's table is partial and in-frame only. The table has fewer than 130,000 clones, approximately 65% seen once. The source of this sequence is an older woman with acute or convalescent COVID-19. The chain combines TRBV9 with TRBJ1-2, with 7 bases fitting TRBD1. Sequenced input: peripheral blood. CDR3 sequence: CASSPTGTAVSYGYTF. In nucleotides, the CDR3 is TGTGCCAGCAGCCCTACCGGGACAGCGGTTTCATATGGCTACACCTTC.